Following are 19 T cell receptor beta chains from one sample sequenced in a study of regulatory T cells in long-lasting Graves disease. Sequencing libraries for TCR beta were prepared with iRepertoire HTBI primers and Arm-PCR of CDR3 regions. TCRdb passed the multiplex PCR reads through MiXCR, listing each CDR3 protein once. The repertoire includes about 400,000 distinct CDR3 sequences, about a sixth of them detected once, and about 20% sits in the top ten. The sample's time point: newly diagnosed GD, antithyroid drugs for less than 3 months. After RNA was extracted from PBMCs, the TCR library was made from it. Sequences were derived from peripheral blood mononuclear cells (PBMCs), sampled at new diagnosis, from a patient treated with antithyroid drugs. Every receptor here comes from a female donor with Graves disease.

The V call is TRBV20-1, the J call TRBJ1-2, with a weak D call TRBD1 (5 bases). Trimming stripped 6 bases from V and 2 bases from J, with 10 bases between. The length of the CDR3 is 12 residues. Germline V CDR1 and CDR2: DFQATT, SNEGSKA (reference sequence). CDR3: CSAGRDNYGYTF. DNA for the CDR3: TGCAGTGCCGGGCGGGACAACTATGGCTACACCTTC.

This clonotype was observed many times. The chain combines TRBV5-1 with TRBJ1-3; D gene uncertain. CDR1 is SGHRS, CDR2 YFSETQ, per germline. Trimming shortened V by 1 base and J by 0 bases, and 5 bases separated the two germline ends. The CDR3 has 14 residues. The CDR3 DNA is TGCGCCAGCAGCTTGAAGGCCTCTGGAAACACCATATATTTT. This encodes CASSLKASGNTIYF. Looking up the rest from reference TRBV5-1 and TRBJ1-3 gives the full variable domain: KAGVTQTPRYLIKTRGQQVTLSCSPISGHRSVSWYQQTPGQGLQFLFEYFSETQRNKGNFPGRFSGRQFSNSRSEMNVSTLELGDSALYLCASSLKASGNTIYFGEGSWLTVV.

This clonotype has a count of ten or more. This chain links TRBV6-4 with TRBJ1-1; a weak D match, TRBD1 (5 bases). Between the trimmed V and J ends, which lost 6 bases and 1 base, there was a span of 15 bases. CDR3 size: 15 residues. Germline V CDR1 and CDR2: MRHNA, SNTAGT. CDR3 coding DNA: TGTGCCAGCAGCGACGGGGCCAGTCCGAACACTGAAGCTTTCTTT. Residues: CASSDGASPNTEAFF.

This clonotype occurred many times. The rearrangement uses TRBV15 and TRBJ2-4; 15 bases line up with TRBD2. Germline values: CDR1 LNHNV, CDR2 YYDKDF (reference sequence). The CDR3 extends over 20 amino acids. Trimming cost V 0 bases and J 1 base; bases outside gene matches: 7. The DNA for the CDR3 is TGTGCCACCAGCAGAGATCCCGGACTAGCGGGAGGGCCGGCCAAAAACATTCAGTACTTC. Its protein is CATSRDPGLAGGPAKNIQYF. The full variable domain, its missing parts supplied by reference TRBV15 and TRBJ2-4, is DAMVIQNPRYQVTQFGKPVTLSCSQTLNHNVMYWYQQKSSQAPKLLFHYYDKDFNNEADTPDNFQSRRPNTSFCFLDIRSPGLGDTAMYLCATSRDPGLAGGPAKNIQYFGAGTRLSVL.

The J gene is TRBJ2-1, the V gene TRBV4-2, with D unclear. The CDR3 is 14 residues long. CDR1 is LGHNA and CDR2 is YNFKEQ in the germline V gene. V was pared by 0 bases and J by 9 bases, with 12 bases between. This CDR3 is CASSQEGSLIEQFF. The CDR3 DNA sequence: TGTGCCAGCAGCCAAGAAGGCAGCCTTATTGAGCAGTTCTTC.

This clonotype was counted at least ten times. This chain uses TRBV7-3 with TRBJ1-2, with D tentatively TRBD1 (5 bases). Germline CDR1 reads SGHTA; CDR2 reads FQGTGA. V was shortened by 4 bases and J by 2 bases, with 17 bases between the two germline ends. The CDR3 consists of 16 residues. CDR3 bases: TGTGCCAGCAGCTCCCCCACGCGGGGGGAAAACTATGGCTACACCTTC. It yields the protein CASSSPTRGENYGYTF. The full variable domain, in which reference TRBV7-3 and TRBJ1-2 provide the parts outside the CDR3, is GAGVSQTPSNKVTEKGKYVELRCDPISGHTALYWYRQSLGQGPEFLIYFQGTGAADDSGLPNDRFFAVRPEGSVSTLKIQRTERGDSAVYLCASSSPTRGENYGYTFGSGTRLTVV.

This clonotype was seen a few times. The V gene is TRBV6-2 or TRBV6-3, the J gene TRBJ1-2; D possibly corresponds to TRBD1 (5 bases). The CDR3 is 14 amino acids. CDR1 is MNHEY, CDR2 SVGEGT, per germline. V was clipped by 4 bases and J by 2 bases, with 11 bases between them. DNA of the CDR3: TGTGCCAGCAGTTCTGTCAGGGAGAACTATGGCTACACCTTC. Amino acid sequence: CASSSVRENYGYTF.

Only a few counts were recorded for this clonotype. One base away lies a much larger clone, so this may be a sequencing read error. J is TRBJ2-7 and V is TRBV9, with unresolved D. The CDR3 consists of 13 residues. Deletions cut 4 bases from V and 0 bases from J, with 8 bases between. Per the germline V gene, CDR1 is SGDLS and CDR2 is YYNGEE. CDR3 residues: CASSSASSYEQYF. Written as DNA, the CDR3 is TGTGCCAGCAGCAGCGCTAGCTCCTACGAGCAGTACTTC.

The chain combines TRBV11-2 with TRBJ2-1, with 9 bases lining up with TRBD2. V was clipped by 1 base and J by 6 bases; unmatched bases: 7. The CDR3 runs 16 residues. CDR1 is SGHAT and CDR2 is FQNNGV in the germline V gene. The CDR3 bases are TGTGCCAGCAGCTTAGGGAAGGCGGGAGGGCGCAATGAGCAGTTCTTC. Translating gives CASSLGKAGGRNEQFF. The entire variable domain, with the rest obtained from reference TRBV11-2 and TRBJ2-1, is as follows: EAGVAQSPRYKIIEKRQSVAFWCNPISGHATLYWYQQILGQGPKLLIQFQNNGVVDDSQLPKDRFSAERLKGVDSTLKIQPAKLEDSAVYLCASSLGKAGGRNEQFFGPGTRLTVL.

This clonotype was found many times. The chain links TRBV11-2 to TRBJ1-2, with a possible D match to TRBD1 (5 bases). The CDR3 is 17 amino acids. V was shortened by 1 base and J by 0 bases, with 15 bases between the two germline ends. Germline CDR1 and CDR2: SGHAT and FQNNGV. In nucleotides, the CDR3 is TGTGCCAGCAGCTTAGGAACAGGAAGGAGAGCTAACTATGGCTACACCTTC. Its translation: CASSLGTGRRANYGYTF.

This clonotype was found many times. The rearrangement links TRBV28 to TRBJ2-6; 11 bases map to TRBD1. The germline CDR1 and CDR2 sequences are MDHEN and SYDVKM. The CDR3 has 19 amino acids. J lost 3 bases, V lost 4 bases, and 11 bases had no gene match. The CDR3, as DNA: TGTGCCAGCAGTTCGCCGGGACAGGGGGGTGTTCGTGGGGCCAACGTCCTGACTTTC. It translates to CASSSPGQGGVRGANVLTF.

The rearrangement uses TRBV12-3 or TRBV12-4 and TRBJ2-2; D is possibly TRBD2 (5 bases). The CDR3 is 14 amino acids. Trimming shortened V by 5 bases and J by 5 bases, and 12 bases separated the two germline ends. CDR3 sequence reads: CASSRYGKTGELFF. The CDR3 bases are TGTGCCAGCAGTCGCTACGGGAAAACCGGGGAGCTGTTTTTT.

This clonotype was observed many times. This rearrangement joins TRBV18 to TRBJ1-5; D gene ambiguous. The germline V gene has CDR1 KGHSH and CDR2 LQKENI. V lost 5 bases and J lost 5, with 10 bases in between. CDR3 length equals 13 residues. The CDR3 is CASSSHRDQPQHF. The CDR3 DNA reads TGTGCCAGCTCATCTCATAGGGATCAGCCCCAGCATTTT.

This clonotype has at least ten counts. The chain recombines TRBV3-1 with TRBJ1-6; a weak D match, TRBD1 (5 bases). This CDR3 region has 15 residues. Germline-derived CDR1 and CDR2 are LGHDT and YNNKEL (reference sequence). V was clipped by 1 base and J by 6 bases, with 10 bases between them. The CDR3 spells CASSQGQLANSPLHF. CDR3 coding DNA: TGTGCCAGCAGCCAAGGACAGCTTGCTAATTCACCCCTCCACTTT.

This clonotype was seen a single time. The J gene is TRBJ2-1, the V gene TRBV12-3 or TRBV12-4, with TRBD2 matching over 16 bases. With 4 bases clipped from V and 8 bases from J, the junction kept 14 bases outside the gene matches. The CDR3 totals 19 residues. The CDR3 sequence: CASSWGLAGGKVGEYEQFF. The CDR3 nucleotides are TGTGCCAGCAGTTGGGGACTAGCGGGAGGGAAGGTGGGAGAGTATGAGCAGTTCTTC.

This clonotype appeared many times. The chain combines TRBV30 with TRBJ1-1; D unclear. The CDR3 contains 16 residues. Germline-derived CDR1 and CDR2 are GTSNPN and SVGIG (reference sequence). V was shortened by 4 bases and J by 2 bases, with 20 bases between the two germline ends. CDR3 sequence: CAWIHRRVRGNTEAFF. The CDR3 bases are TGTGCCTGGATCCATAGGAGGGTCCGGGGAAACACTGAAGCTTTCTTT.

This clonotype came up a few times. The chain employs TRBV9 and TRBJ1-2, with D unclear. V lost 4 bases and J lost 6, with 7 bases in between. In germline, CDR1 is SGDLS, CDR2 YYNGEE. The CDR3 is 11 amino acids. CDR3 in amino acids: CASSTGDGYTF. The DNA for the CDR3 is TGTGCCAGCAGCACCGGGGATGGCTACACCTTC.

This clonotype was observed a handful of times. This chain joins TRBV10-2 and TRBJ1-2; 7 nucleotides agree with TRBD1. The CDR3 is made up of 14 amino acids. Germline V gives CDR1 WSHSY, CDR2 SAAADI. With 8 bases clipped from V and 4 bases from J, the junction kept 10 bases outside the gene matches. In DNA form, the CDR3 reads TGCGCCAGCGGATTTCAGGACAGGCTCTATGGCTACACCTTC. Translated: CASGFQDRLYGYTF.

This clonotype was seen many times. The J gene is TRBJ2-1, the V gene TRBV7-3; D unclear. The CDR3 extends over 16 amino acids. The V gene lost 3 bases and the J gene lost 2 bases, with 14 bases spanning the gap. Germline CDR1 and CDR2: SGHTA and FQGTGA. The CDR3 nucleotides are TGTGCCAGCAGCTTTCACCCAGGCGAGACCTACAATGAGCAGTTCTTC. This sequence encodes CASSFHPGETYNEQFF.